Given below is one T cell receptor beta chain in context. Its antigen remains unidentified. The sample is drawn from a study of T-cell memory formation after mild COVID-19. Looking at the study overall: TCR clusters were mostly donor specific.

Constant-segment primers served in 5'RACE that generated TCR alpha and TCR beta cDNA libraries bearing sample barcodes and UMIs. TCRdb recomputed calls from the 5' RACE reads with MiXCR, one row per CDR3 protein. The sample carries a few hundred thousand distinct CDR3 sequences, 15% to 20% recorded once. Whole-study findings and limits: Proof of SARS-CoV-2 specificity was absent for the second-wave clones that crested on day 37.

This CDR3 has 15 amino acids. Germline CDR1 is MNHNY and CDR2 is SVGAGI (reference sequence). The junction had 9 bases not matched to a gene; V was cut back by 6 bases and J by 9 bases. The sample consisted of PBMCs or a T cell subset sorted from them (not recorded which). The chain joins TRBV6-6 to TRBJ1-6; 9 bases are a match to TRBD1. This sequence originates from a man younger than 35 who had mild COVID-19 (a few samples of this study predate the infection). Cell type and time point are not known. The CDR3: CASRLSDRGSSPLHF. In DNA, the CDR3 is TGTGCCAGCAGACTTTCGGACAGGGGAAGTTCACCCCTCCACTTT.